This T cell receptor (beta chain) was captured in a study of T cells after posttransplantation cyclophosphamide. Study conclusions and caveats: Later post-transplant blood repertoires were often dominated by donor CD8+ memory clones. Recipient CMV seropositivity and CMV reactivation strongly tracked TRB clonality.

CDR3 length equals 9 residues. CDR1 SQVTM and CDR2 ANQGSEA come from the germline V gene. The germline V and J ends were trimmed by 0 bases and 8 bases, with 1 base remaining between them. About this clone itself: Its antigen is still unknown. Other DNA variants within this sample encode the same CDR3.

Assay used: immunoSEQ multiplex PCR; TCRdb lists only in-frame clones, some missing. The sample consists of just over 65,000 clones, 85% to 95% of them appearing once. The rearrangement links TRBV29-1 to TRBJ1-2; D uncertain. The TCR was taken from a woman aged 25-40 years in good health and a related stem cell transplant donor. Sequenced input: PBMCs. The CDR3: CSVEEGYTF. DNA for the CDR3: TGCAGCGTTGAAGAGGGCTACACCTTC.